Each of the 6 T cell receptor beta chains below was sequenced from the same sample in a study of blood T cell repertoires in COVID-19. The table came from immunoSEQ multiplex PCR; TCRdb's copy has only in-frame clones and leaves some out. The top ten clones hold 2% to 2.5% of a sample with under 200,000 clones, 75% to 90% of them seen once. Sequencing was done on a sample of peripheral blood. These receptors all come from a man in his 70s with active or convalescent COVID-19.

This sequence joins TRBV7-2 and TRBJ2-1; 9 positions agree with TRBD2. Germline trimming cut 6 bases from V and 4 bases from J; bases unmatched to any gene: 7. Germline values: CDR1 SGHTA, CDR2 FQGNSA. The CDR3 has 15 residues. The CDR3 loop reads CASSSTSGQYNEQFF. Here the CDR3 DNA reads TGTGCCAGCAGTTCGACTAGCGGCCAATACAATGAGCAGTTCTTC.

Here the CDR3 DNA reads TGTGCCAGCAGCTTAGTCGTGACAGGGAAGGAGACCCAGTACTTC. Its protein product is CASSLVVTGKETQYF. V usage is TRBV7-2 and J usage is TRBJ2-5; TRBD1 aligns across 7 bases. With V trimmed by 1 base and J by 5 bases, 7 bases remained unmatched. Germline assignment: CDR1 SGHTA and CDR2 FQGNSA. The CDR3 length is 15 residues.

The CDR3 reads CASMVFQGRNEQFF. CDR3 DNA: TGTGCCAGCATGGTTTTCCAGGGAAGGAATGAGCAGTTCTTC. V and J are TRBV6-5 and TRBJ2-1; D might be TRBD1 (5 bases). Trimming pared 7 bases from V and 7 bases from J, leaving 17 bases between. The CDR3 runs to 14 residues. The germline V gene encodes CDR1 MNHEY and CDR2 SVGAGI.

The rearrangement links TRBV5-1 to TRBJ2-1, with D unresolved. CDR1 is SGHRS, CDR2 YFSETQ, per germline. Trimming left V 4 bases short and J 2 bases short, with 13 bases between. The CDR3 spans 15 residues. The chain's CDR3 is CASSIGPGTYNEQFF. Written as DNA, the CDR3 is TGCGCCAGCAGCATAGGTCCAGGTACCTACAATGAGCAGTTCTTC. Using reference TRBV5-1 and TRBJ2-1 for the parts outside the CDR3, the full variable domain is KAGVTQTPRYLIKTRGQQVTLSCSPISGHRSVSWYQQTPGQGLQFLFEYFSETQRNKGNFPGRFSGRQFSNSRSEMNVSTLELGDSALYLCASSIGPGTYNEQFFGPGTRLTVL.

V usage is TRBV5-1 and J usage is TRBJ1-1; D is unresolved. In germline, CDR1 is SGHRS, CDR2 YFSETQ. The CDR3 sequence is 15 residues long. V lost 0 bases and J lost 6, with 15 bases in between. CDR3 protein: CASSLVPQPEAEAFF. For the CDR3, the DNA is TGCGCCAGCAGCTTGGTACCCCAGCCAGAGGCTGAAGCTTTCTTT.

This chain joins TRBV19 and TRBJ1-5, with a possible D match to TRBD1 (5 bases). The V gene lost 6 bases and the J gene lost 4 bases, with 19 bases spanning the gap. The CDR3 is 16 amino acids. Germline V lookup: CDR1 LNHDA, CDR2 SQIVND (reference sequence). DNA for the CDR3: TGTGCCAGTAGCCTGCCCTGGGGGGGGGTGAATCAGCCCCAGCATTTT. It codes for CASSLPWGGVNQPQHF.